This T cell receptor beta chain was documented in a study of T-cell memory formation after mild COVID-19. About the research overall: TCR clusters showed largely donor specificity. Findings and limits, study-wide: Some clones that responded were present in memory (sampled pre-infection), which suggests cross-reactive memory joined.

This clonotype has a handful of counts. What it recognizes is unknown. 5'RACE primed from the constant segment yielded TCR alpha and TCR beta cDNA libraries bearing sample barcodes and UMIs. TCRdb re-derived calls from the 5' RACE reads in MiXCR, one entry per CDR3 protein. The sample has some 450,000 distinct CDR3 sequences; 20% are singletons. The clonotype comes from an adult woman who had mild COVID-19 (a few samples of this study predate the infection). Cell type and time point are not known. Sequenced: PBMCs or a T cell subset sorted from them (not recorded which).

The CDR3 sequence: CAMRGGPYNEQFF. The CDR3 DNA reads TGTGCCATGAGGGGGGGGCCCTACAATGAGCAGTTCTTC. The V and J genes are TRBV12-3 or TRBV12-4 and TRBJ2-1; tentatively, D is TRBD2 (7 bases). This CDR3 spans 13 amino acids. V was cut by 10 bases and J by 2 bases, with 12 bases left in between.